This TCR beta chain was found in a study of blood T cells in healthy people across ages. The authors ran a second PCR of 7 to 11 cycles using a sample-barcoded 5' primer and a J-beta primer mix. The template-switch adaptor was a 5' adaptor with 12 random nucleotides. It tagged each cDNA molecule. TCRdb used MiXCR to reprocess the 5' RACE reads, holding one entry per CDR3 protein. The sample consists of fewer than 1,000,000 distinct CDR3 sequences, 46% of them appearing once. This clonotype was counted ten times or more. Its antigen is still unknown. Overall study results and limits: Percentage of naive T cells showed a strong correlation with TCR beta diversity.

Trimming took off 3 bases at V and 8 bases at J, with 20 bases between the two ends. The CDR3 has 16 amino acids. The germline V gene has CDR1 MGHDK and CDR2 SYGVNS. Sequencing was done on a sample of blood. This sequence was found in an elderly man in good health. The chain combines TRBV25-1 with TRBJ2-1; D may match TRBD1 or TRBD2 (5 bases each). Here the CDR3 DNA reads TGTGCCAGCAGTGAGCCGGGACCCGACCTGCAGGATGAGCAGTTCTTC. Protein sequence: CASSEPGPDLQDEQFF.